This TCR beta chain was captured in a study of cytomegalovirus exposure and HLA in healthy donors. Trimming at V came to 0 bases and at J to 4 bases, leaving 6 bases not matched to a gene. The CDR3 totals 15 residues. The germline V gene has CDR1 SGHVT and CDR2 SQSDAQ. TCRdb keeps only in-frame clones here, not all; method: immunoSEQ multiplex PCR. The data hold some 78,000 clones, with about 96% observed a single time. The sequence was collected from a man younger than 35 in good health and CMV-seropositive. The V call is TRBV7-4, the J call TRBJ2-7; the match to TRBD2 covers 7 bases. Sequenced input: PBMCs. The CDR3, as DNA: TGTGCCAGCAGCTTAGCGGGAGGGCCACCATACGAGCAGTACTTC. As protein: CASSLAGGPPYEQYF.